The present T cell receptor (beta chain) was sequenced within a study of T cell repertoires in cytomegalovirus infection. The overall study: Well-studied HLA-B-restricted CMV epitopes were used in the study alongside recently identified HLA-C-restricted ones.

As to this clonotype: Its antigen is unidentified.

TCRdb fed the reads into MiXCR, producing one record per CDR3 protein. The sample carries approximately 990,000 distinct CDR3 sequences, more than 25% recorded once. Findings of the study overall: Ex vivo, HLA-C-restricted CMV-specific TCR beta clonotypes prevailed over the rest of the response.

V lost 6 bases and J lost 5; bases outside the gene matches: 0. The CDR3 is 13 residues long. Germline loops: CDR1 MNHEY, CDR2 SMNVEV (reference sequence). Sequencing used cultured CD8+ T cells from PBMCs, obtained from culture after CMV antigen stimulation. The V call is TRBV27, the J call TRBJ2-1; 11 nucleotides match TRBD2. The TCR originated in a human donor in good health (CMV status not recorded). Some clones in this sample may be carry-over from other donors' samples. The CDR3 is CASRLAGDNEQFF. The DNA of the CDR3 is TGTGCCAGCAGACTAGCGGGGGACAATGAGCAGTTCTTC.